This T cell receptor beta chain was observed in a study of T cell changes during pregnancy in multiple sclerosis. The germline V gene has CDR1 MDHEN and CDR2 SYDVKM. The CDR3 has 15 amino acids. Trimming at V came to 2 bases and at J to 4 bases, leaving 4 bases not matched to a gene. Only in-frame clones appear in the TCRdb table, and some are missing; sequencing was by immunoSEQ multiplex PCR. This table holds 81,000 or so clones, approximately 90% found once. The source was PBMCs, collected in the first trimester of pregnancy. The rearrangement joins TRBV28 to TRBJ2-3; 9 bases agree with TRBD2. This sequence was found in a female donor in good health, serving as a control in a pregnancy study. Some clones in this sample may be carry-over from other donors' samples. Here the CDR3 DNA reads TGTGCCAGCAGTTTAGCGGGGGGGCCTCCAGATACGCAGTATTTT. Protein sequence: CASSLAGGPPDTQYF.